This T cell receptor (beta chain) was retrieved from a study of control samples from healthy donors and cancer patients. V lost 9 bases, J lost 4 bases, and 9 bases lay in between. The germline CDR1 and CDR2 sequences are MDHEN and SYDVKM. This CDR3 contains 11 residues. Repertoires were generated with immunoSEQ multiplex PCR, while TCRdb's copy carries only in-frame clones and drops some. This table holds 90,000 to 130,000 clones, roughly 88% found once. This chain connects TRBV28 to TRBJ1-2; D unclear. Sequenced input: PBMCs. This receptor was obtained from a woman between 55 and 75 years old with lung cancer. CDR3 bases: TGTGCCAGTCAGGAAGGCTATGGCTACACCTTC. This codes for CASQEGYGYTF.